This T cell receptor beta chain was profiled in a study of Graves' ophthalmopathy and Graves' hyperthyroidism. There are many counts of this clonotype. CDR3 length: 11 amino acids. Germline V gene data show CDR1 as ENHRY and CDR2 as SYGVKD. V was pared by 2 bases and J by 12 bases, with 10 bases between. RNA transcripts provided the template for amplifying TCR beta CDR3 regions. The workflow started with a first-round RT-PCR run with HTBI primers and then moved on to a second-round multiplex PCR. Each CDR3 protein is one row after TCRdb ran MiXCR on the multiplex PCR reads. Here the sample spans fewer than 350,000 distinct CDR3 sequences, roughly 15% being singletons. Other autoimmune diseases, uncontrolled infections, pregnancy or lactation ruled patients out of participation.

The source material was peripheral blood. The sequence derives from an adult man with Graves' ophthalmopathy. The chain links TRBV10-3 to TRBJ1-2; D perhaps matches TRBD1 (5 bases). CDR3 sequence: CAISEGGKDTF. CDR3 bases: TGTGCCATCAGTGAGGGGGGGAAGGACACCTTC.